The entry that follows covers one TCR beta chain sequence. The record originates from a study of blood T cell repertoires in COVID-19. Trimming shortened V by 2 bases and J by 6 bases, and 15 bases separated the two germline ends. There are 15 residues in the CDR3. The germline V gene has CDR1 SGHRS and CDR2 YFSETQ. The data were produced by immunoSEQ multiplex PCR, yet TCRdb's version contains in-frame clones alone and is incomplete. The profile shows under 450,000 clones, approximately 90% of them singletons. This clonotype was sampled from a middle-aged woman who had been exposed to COVID-19. V usage is TRBV5-1 and J usage is TRBJ2-1; TRBD1 might be the D (6 bases). The material sequenced was PBMCs or T cells enriched from blood (not recorded which). CDR3 sequence (DNA): TGCGCCAGCAGCTTCGGGACACCCTTGGGCAATGAGCAGTTCTTC. It is translated as CASSFGTPLGNEQFF. Full variable domain (rest looked up from reference TRBV5-1 and TRBJ2-1): KAGVTQTPRYLIKTRGQQVTLSCSPISGHRSVSWYQQTPGQGLQFLFEYFSETQRNKGNFPGRFSGRQFSNSRSEMNVSTLELGDSALYLCASSFGTPLGNEQFFGPGTRLTVL.